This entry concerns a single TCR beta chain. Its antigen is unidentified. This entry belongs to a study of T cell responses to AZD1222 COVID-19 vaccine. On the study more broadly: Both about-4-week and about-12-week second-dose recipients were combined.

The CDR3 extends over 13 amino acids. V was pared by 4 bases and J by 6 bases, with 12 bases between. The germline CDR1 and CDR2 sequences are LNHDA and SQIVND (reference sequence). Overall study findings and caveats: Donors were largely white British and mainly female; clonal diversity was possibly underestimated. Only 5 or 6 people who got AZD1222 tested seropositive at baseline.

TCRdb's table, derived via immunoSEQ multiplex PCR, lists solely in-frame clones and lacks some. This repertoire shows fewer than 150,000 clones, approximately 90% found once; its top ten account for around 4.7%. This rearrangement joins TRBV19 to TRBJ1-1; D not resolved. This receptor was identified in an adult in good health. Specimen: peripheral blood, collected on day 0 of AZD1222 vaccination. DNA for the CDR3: TGTGCCAGTAGTAAGACCAGGAGCCCTGAAGCTTTCTTT. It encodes CASSKTRSPEAFF.